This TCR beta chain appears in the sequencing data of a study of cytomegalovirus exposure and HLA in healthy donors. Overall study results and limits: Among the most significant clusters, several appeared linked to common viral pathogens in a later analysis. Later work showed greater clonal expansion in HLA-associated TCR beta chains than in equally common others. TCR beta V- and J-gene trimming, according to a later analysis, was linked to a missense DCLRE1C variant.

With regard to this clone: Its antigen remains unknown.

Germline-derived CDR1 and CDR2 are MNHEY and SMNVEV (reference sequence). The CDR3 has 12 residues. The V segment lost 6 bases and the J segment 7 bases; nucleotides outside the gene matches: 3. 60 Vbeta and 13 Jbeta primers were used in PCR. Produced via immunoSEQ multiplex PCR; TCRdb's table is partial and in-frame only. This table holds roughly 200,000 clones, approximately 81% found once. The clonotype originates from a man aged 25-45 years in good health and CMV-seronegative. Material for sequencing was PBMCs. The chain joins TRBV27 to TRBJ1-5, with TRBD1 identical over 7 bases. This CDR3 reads CASSSGGQPQHF. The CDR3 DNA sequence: TGTGCCAGCAGCTCAGGGGGACAGCCCCAGCATTTT.